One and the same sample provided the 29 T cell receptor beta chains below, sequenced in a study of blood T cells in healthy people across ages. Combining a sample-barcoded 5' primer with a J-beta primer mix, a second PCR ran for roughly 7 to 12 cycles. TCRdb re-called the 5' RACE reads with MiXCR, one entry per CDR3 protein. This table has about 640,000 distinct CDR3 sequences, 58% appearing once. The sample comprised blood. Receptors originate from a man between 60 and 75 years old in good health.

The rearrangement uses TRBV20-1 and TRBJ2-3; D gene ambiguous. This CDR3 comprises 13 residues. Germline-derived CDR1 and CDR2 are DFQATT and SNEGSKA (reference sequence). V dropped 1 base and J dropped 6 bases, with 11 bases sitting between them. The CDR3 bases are TGCAGTGCTAGAGTCCAGGCGCGGGATACGCAGTATTTT. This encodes CSARVQARDTQYF.

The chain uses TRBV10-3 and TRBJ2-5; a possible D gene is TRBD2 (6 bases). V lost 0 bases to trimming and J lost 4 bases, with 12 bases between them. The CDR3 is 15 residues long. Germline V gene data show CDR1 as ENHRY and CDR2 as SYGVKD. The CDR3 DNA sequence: TGTGCCATCAGTGAGTCGAACGGAGGGAGAGAGACCCAGTACTTC. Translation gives CAISESNGGRETQYF.

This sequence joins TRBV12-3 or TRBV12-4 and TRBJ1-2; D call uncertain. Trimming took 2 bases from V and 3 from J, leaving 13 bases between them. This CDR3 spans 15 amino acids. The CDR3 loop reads CASSLRRAAYYGYTF. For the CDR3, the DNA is TGTGCCAGCAGTTTACGGAGGGCCGCTTACTATGGCTACACCTTC.

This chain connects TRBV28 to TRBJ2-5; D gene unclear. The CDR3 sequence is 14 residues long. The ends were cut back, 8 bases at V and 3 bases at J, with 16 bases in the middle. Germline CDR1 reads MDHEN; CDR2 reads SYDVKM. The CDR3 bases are TGTGCCAGCGGTCCTAGTGTACGGAAAGAGACCCAGTACTTC. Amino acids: CASGPSVRKETQYF. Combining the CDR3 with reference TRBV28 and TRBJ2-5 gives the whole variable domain DVKVTQSSRYLVKRTGEKVFLECVQDMDHENMFWYRQDPGLGLRLIYFSYDVKMKEKGDIPEGYSVSREKKERFSLILESASTNQTSMYLCASGPSVRKETQYFGPGTRLLVL.

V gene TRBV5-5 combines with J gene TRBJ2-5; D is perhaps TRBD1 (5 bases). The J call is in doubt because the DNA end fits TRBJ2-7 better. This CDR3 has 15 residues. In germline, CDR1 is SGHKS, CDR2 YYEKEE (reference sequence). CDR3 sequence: CASSATQGSHDEQYF. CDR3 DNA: TGTGCCAGCAGCGCGACCCAGGGATCTCACGACGAGCAGTACTTC.

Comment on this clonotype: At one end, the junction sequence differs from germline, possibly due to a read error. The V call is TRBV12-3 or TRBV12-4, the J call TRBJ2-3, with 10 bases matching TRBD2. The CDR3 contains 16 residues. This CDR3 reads CASSVGTSGGAHTKYF. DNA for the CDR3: TGTGCCAGCAGTGTCGGGACCAGCGGGGGGGCACATACGAAGTATTTT.

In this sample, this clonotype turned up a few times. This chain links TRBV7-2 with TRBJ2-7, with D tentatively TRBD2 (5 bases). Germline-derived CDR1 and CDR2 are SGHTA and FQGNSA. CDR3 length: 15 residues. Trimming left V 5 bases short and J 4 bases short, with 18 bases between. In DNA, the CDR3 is TGTGCCAGCAGCGTCCGACTTGGTCCGGGGTACGAGCAGTACTTC. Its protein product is CASSVRLGPGYEQYF.

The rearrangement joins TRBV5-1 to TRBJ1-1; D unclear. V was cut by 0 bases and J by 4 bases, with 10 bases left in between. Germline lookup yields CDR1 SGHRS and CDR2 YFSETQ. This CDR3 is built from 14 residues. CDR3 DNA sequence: TGCGCCAGCAGCTTGGCAGACGGGGTCACTGAAGCTTTCTTT. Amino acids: CASSLADGVTEAFF.

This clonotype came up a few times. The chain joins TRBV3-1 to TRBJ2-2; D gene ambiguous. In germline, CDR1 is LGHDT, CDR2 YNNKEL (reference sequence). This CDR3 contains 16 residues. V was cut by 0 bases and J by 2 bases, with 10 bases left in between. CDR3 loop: CASSQDWGFNTGELFF. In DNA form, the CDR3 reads TGTGCCAGCAGCCAAGATTGGGGATTTAACACCGGGGAGCTGTTTTTT.

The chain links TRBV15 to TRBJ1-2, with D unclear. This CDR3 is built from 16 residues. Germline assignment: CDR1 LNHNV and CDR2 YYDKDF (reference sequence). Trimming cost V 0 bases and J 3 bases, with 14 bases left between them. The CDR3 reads CATSRDLAGGHYGYTF. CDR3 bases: TGTGCCACCAGCAGAGATCTGGCAGGAGGGCACTATGGCTACACCTTC.

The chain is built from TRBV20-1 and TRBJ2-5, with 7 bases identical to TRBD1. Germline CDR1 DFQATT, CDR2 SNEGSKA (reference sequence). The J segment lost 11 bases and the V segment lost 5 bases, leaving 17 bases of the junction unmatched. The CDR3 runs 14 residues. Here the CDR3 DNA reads TGCAGTGCTCAAGATGACAGGGCCTACAATGAGCAGTACTTC. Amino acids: CSAQDDRAYNEQYF.

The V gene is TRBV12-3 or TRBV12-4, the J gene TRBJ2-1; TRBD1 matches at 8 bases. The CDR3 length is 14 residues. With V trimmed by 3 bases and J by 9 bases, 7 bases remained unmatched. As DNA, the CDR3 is TGTGCCAGCAGTTTTCCGACAGGGGTTGGTGAGCAGTTCTTC. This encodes CASSFPTGVGEQFF.

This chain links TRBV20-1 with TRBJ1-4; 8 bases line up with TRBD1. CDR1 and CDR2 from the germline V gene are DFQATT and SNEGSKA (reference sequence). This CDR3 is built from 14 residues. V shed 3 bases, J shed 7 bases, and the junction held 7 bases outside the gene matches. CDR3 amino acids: CSASPGQGGEKLFF. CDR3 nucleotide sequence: TGCAGTGCTAGTCCCGGACAGGGTGGTGAAAAACTGTTTTTT.

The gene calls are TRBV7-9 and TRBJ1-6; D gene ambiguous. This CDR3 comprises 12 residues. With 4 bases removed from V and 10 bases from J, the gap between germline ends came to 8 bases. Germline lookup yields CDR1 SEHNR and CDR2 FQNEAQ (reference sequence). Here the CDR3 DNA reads TGTGCCAGCAGCTCCGACAACTCACCCCTCCACTTT. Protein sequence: CASSSDNSPLHF.

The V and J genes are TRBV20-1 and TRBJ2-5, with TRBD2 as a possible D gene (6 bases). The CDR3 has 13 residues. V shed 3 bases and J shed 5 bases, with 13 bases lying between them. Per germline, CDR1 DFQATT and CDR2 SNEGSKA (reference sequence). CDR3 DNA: TGCAGTGCTAGTCAGCTAGCGCGGGAGACCCAGTACTTC. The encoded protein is CSASQLARETQYF.

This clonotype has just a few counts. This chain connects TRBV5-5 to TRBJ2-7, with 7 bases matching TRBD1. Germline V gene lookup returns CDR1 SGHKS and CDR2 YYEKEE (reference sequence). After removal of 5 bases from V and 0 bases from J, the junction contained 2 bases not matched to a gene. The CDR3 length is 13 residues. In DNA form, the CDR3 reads TGTGCCAGCAGTGGGACAGCCTCCTACGAGCAGTACTTC. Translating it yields CASSGTASYEQYF.

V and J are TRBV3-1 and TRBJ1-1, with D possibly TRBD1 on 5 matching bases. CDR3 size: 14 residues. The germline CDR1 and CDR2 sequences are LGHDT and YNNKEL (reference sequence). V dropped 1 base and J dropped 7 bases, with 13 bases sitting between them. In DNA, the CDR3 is TGTGCCAGCAGCCAAGTAGCGAGGGGTGGTGAAGCTTTCTTT. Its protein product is CASSQVARGGEAFF.

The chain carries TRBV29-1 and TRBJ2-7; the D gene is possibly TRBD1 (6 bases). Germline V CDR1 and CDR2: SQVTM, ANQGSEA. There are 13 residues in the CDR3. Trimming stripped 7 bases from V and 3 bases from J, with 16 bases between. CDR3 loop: CSAKGQWDYEQYF. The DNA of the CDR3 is TGCAGCGCGAAAGGACAGTGGGACTACGAGCAGTACTTC.

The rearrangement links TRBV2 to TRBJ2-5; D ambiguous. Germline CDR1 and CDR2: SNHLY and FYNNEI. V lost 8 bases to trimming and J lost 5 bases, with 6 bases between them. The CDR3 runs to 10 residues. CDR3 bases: TGTGCCAGCCGTTTGGAGACCCAGTACTTC. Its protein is CASRLETQYF. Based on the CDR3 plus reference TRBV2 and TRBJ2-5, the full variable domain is EPEVTQTPSHQVTQMGQEVILRCVPISNHLYFYWYRQILGQKVEFLVSFYNNEISEKSEIFDDQFSVERPDGSNFTLKIRSTKLEDSAMYFCASRLETQYFGPGTRLLVL.

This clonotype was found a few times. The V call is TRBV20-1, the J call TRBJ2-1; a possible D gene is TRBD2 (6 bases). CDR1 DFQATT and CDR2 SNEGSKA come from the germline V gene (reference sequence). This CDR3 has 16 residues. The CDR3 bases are TGCAGCTCCTCTAAGGGACTTAAGAGCTCCTACAATGAGCAGTTCTTC. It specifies CSSSKGLKSSYNEQFF.

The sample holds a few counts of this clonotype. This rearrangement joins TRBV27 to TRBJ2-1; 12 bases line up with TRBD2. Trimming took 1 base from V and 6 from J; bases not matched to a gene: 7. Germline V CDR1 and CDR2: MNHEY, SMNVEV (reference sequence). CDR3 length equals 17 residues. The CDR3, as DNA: TGTGCCAGCAGTTTATTTGTTCTAGCGGGGGGGCGCAATGAGCAGTTCTTC. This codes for CASSLFVLAGGRNEQFF.

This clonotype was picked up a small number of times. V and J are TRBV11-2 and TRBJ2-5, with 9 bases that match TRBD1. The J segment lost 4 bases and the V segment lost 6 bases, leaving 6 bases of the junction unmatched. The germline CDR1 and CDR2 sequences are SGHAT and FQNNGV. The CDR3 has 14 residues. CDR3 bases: TGTGCCAGCAGTTTTACAGGGGGCGGAGAGACCCAGTACTTC. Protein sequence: CASSFTGGGETQYF.

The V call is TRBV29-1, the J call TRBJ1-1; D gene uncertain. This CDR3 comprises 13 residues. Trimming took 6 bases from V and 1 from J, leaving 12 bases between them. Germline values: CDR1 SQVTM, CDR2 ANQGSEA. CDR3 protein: CSVTSGGNTEAFF. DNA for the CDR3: TGCAGCGTCACGAGCGGCGGGAACACTGAAGCTTTCTTT.

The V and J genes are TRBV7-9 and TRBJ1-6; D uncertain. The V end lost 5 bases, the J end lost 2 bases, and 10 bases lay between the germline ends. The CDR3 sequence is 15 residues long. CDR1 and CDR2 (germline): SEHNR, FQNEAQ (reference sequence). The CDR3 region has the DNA TGTGCCAGCAGCCTCTTCGACCCCTATAATTCACCCCTCCACTTT. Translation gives CASSLFDPYNSPLHF.

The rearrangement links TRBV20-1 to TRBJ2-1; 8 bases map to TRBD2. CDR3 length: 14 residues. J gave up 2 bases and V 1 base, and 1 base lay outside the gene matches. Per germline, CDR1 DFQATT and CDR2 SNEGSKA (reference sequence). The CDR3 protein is CSARGTSTYNEQFF. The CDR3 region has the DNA TGCAGTGCTAGAGGGACTAGCACCTACAATGAGCAGTTCTTC.

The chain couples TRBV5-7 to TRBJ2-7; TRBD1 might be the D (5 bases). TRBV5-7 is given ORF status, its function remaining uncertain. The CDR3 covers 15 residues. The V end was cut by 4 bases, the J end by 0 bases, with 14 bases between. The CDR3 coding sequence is TGTGCCAGCAGCCTACCAGACAGTCTCTCCTACGAGCAGTACTTC. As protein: CASSLPDSLSYEQYF.

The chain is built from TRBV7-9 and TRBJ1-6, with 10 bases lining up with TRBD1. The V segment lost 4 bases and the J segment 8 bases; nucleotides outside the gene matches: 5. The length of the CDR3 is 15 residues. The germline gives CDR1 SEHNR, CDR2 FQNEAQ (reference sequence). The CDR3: CASSSGTGVDSPLHF. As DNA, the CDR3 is TGTGCCAGCAGCTCGGGGACAGGGGTTGATTCACCCCTCCACTTT.

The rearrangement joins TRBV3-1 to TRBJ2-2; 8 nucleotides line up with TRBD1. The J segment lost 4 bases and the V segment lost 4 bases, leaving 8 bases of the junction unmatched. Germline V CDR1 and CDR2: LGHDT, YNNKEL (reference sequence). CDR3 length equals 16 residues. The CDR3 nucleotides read TGTGCCAGCAGCCGTACTCAGGGGGCCGGCACCGGGGAGCTGTTTTTT. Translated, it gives CASSRTQGAGTGELFF.

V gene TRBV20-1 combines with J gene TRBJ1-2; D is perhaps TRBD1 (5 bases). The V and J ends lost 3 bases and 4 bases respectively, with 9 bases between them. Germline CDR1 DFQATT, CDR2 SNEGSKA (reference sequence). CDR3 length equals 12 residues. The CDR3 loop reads CSARGDAYGYTF. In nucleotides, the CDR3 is TGCAGTGCTAGGGGGGACGCCTATGGCTACACCTTC.